This TCR beta chain was captured in a study of T cell responses to AZD1222 COVID-19 vaccine. Study-wide results and caveats: Donors, mostly white British, included more females; clonal diversity was possibly underestimated. Spike-specific TCR breadth and depth grew following two AZD1222 doses.

Produced via immunoSEQ multiplex PCR; TCRdb's table is partial and in-frame only. Among about 130,000 clones listed, 85% to 95% were seen once. CDR1 is MNHNY, CDR2 SVGAGI, per germline (reference sequence). Trimming left V 5 bases short and J 4 bases short, with 17 bases between. The CDR3 is 15 amino acids. Note on this clone: As yet, its antigen is unknown.

The receptor was derived from an adult in good health. The rearrangement uses TRBV6-6 and TRBJ2-5; D call uncertain. The sequencing here drew on peripheral blood, taken on day 0 of AZD1222 vaccination. The CDR3 loop is CASSGRSLLLETQYF. In DNA, the CDR3 is TGTGCCAGCAGTGGTCGGTCGCTGCTATTAGAGACCCAGTACTTC.